The rows below give T cell receptor beta chains drawn from one sample of a study of CD8 T cells in ankylosing spondylitis. TCRdb analysed the 5' RACE reads with MiXCR anew, one entry per CDR3 protein. The data hold 750,000 to 850,000 distinct CDR3 sequences, with 12% observed a single time. What was sequenced was blood, either unsorted or a sorted T cell fraction (not recorded which). Receptors were obtained from a male donor with ankylosing spondylitis. Each CDR3 is given with its conserved first and last residue. Fields, in order: J gene, CDR3 length, clone size, V gene, D gene, CDR3 protein, CDR3 DNA. A D gene is named only where the DNA matches it firmly. Some rows mark clone size as missing; the rest say once, few, many or name a class of expanded clone.

J: TRBJ2-5; length: 14; size: few; V: TRBV20-1; D: .; CDR3: CSGPSGSFRSRQYF; DNA: TGCAGTGGACCCTCAGGGAGTTTCAGGAGTAGGCAGTACTTC
J: TRBJ2-3; length: 15; size: few; V: TRBV5-1; D: .; CDR3: CASSANPESTDTQYF; DNA: TGCGCCAGCAGCGCGAACCCGGAAAGCACAGATACGCAGTATTTT
J: TRBJ2-1; length: 15; size: few; V: TRBV28; D: TRBD2; CDR3: CASSLTSGRFDEQFF; DNA: TGTGCCAGCAGCCTGACTAGCGGGAGGTTTGATGAGCAGTTCTTC
J: TRBJ1-3; length: 14; size: .; V: TRBV20-1; D: .; CDR3: CSAKPGVGGNTIYF; DNA: TGCAGTGCTAAGCCGGGAGTGGGCGGAAACACCATATATTTT
J: TRBJ2-5; length: 14; size: .; V: TRBV7-9; D: .; CDR3: CASSLSQGQETQYF; DNA: TGTGCCAGCAGCTTATCTCAGGGGCAAGAGACCCAGTACTTC
J: TRBJ2-7; length: 14; size: few; V: TRBV12-3/TRBV12-4; D: .; CDR3: CASQRVGTAYEQYF; DNA: TGTGCCAGCCAACGCGTAGGGACCGCCTACGAGCAGTACTTC
J: TRBJ2-1; length: 16; size: many; V: TRBV7-2; D: .; CDR3: CASSLEFGRGDNEQFF; DNA: TGTGCCAGCAGCTTAGAGTTTGGGAGAGGGGACAATGAGCAGTTCTTC
J: TRBJ2-1; length: 14; size: .; V: TRBV11-2; D: TRBD2; CDR3: CASSTPRGGNEQFF; DNA: TGTGCCAGCAGCACGCCCCGGGGGGGAAATGAGCAGTTCTTC
J: TRBJ2-1; length: 15; size: few; V: TRBV20-1; D: .; CDR3: CSARDPMSSYNEQFF; DNA: TGCAGTGCTAGAGATCCAATGAGCTCCTACAATGAGCAGTTCTTC
J: TRBJ2-7; length: 13; size: .; V: TRBV20-1; D: TRBD1; CDR3: CSAPTGGNYEQYF; DNA: TGCAGTGCCCCGACAGGGGGCAACTACGAGCAGTACTTC
J: TRBJ2-3; length: 15; size: once; V: TRBV20-1; D: .; CDR3: CSAREPRTFTDTQYF; DNA: TGCAGTGCTAGAGAACCGCGGACGTTCACAGATACGCAGTATTTT
J: TRBJ2-2; length: 14; size: many; V: TRBV3-1; D: .; CDR3: CASSLRDFSGELFF; DNA: TGTGCCAGCAGCCTAAGGGACTTTTCCGGGGAGCTGTTTTTT
J: TRBJ2-1; length: 16; size: few; V: TRBV5-1; D: .; CDR3: CASSLVTGTLFNEQFF; DNA: TGCGCCAGCAGCTTGGTTACAGGGACACTATTCAATGAGCAGTTCTTC
J: TRBJ1-2; length: 14; size: .; V: TRBV7-2; D: .; CDR3: CASSLVGRGRGYTF; DNA: TGTGCCAGCAGCTTAGTTGGGCGAGGGCGAGGCTACACCTTC
J: TRBJ2-1; length: 17; size: .; V: TRBV7-8; D: .; CDR3: CASSPGRPAADGREQFF; DNA: TGTGCCAGCAGCCCCGGCCGGCCAGCTGCGGATGGCCGTGAGCAGTTCTTC
J: TRBJ2-2; length: 16; size: .; V: TRBV2; D: .; CDR3: CASSTTGAANTGELFF; DNA: TGTGCCAGCAGTACCACGGGGGCGGCGAACACCGGGGAGCTGTTTTTT
J: TRBJ1-1; length: 16; size: .; V: TRBV7-2; D: .; CDR3: CASSLDRVYANTEAFF; DNA: TGTGCCAGCAGCTTAGACAGGGTGTACGCGAACACTGAAGCTTTCTTT
J: TRBJ1-2; length: 14; size: many; V: TRBV5-1; D: TRBD1; CDR3: CASSTDRGLYGYTF; DNA: TGCGCCAGCAGCACGGACAGGGGGCTTTATGGCTACACCTTC